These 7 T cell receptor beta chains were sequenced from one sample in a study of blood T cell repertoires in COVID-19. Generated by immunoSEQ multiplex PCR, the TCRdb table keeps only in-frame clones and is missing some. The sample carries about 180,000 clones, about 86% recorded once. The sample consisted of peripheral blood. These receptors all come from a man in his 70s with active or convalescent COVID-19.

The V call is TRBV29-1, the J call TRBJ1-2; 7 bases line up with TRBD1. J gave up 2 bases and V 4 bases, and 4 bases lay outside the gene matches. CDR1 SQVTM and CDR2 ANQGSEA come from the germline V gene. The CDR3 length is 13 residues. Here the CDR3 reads CSVGRQGNYGYTF. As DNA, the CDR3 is TGCAGCGTTGGAAGACAGGGCAACTATGGCTACACCTTC.

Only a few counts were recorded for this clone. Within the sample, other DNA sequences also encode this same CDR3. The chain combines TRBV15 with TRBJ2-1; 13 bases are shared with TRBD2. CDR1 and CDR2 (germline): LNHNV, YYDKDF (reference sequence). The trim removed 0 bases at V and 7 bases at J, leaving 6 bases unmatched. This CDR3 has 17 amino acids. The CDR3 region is CATSRDRLAGGRNEQFF. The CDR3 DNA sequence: TGTGCCACCAGCAGAGACAGACTAGCGGGAGGTAGGAATGAGCAGTTCTTC.

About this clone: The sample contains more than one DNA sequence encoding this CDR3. Here the CDR3 reads CASSLTGSSNQPQHF. In DNA form, the CDR3 reads TGTGCCAGCAGCCTCACAGGGTCTAGCAATCAGCCCCAGCATTTT. This chain connects TRBV7-2 to TRBJ1-5; D is perhaps TRBD1 (6 bases). With 5 bases removed from V and 0 bases from J, the gap between germline ends came to 11 bases. Germline-derived CDR1 and CDR2 are SGHTA and FQGNSA. The CDR3 is made up of 15 amino acids.

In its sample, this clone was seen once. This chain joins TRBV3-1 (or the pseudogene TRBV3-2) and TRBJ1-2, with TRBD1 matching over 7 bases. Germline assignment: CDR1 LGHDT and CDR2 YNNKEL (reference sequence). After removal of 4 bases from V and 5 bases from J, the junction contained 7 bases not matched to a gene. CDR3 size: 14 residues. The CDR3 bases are TGTGCCAGCAGCCTGAGGGGGCCCGGGTATGGCTACACCTTC. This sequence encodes CASSLRGPGYGYTF.

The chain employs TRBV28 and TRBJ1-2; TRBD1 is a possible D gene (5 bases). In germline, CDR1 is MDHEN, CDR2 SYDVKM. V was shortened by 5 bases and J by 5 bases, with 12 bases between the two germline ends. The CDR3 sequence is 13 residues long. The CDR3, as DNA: TGTGCCAGCAGTCCAGGGTATAGGTATGGCTACACCTTC. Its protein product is CASSPGYRYGYTF.

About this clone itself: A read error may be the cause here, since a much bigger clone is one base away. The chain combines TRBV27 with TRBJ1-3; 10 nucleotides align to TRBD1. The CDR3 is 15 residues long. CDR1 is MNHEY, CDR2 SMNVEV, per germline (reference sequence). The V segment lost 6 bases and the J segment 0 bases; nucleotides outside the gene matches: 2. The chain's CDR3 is CASRWDRGSGNTIYF. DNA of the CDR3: TGTGCCAGCAGGTGGGACAGGGGCTCTGGAAACACCATATATTTT.

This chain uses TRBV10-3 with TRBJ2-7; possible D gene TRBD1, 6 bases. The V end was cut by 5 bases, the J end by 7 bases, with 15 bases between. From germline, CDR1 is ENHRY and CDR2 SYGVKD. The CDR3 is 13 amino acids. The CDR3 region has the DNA TGTGCCATCAGTACAGGGACACACGAAGAGCAGTACTTC. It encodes CAISTGTHEEQYF.